Sequencing of this T cell receptor (beta chain) was carried out in a study of neurological immune-mediated disorders. Whole-study findings and limits: Patients with HTLV-1-associated myelopathy had the highest level of TCR clonal expansion, whereas patients with multiple sclerosis had the lowest level, falling beneath the level found in healthy controls. The absence of shared CDR3 amino acid sequences among expanded clones across subjects suggests private repertoires in all groups.

The cells used in sorted libraries, CD4+ or CD8+ T cells, numbered 1 million. TCRdb processed the 5' RACE reads anew with MiXCR; each CDR3 protein has one entry. The sample shows roughly 36,000 distinct CDR3 sequences, approximately 7.2% of them seen only once. With 4 bases removed from V and 1 base from J, the gap between germline ends came to 14 bases. Germline values: CDR1 SGHRS, CDR2 YFSETQ. The CDR3 totals 15 residues. The table lists this clonotype with many counts. Antigen: not known. V is TRBV5-1 and J is TRBJ1-1; D is unresolved. The receptor's source is a man aged 50-59 years in good health. Sequenced material: CD4+ T cells from blood. The CDR3 loop reads CASSTSSLGNTEAFF. The DNA of the CDR3 is TGCGCCAGCAGCACCTCGTCCCTCGGGAACACTGAAGCTTTCTTT.